Sequencing of this TCR beta chain was carried out in a study of blood T cell repertoires in COVID-19. Background on the study: COVID-19 samples, acute and convalescent, were from the United States, Italy and Spain. Sources were T cells, B-cell-depleted T cells, or PBMCs; the material itself was cDNA or gDNA.

The CDR3 is made up of 16 amino acids. The V end was cut by 5 bases, the J end by 2 bases, with 19 bases between. The V gene's germline CDR1 is SGHTA and CDR2 FQGNSA. In the study's own analysis: Estimates of nucleated cell counts were drawn from the amplification of reference gene primers. TCRdb keeps only in-frame clones here, not all; method: immunoSEQ multiplex PCR. Clonal size and the V and J genes are those of that table, whereas D and trimming came from the DNA. The sample records under 80,000 clones, about nine tenths being singletons. The receptor was derived from a human donor in a cohort sampled during active COVID-19. Source material: peripheral blood. The V and J genes are TRBV7-2 and TRBJ2-7, with D tentatively TRBD1 (6 bases). CDR3 sequence reads: CASSLTSRTATYEQYF. The CDR3 DNA follows: TGTGCCAGCAGCCTAACATCTCGGACAGCGACCTACGAGCAGTACTTC.